This is a list of T cell receptor beta chains from one sample in a study of technical replicates of blood from four donors. The method was immunoSEQ multiplex PCR; TCRdb's version includes in-frame clones alone and lacks a portion of them. The table records under 70,000 clones, almost 95% of them present only once. The sequenced sample consisted of T cells isolated from PBMCs. These TCRs come from a human donor in good health. CDR3s include the opening cysteine and the closing phenylalanine or tryptophan. D genes are given only for firm matches. Part of the rows lack a size; the others show once, few, many or a class for expanded clones.

j_call v_call d_call clone_size cdr3_aa cdr3_nt
TRBJ2-5 TRBV30 TRBD2 once CAWVGTSQETQYF TGTGCCTGGGTGGGGACTAGTCAAGAGACCCAGTACTTC
TRBJ2-1 TRBV29-1 TRBD2 NA CSVEGGGRMGEQFF TGCAGCGTTGAAGGGGGCGGGAGAATGGGTGAGCAGTTCTTC
TRBJ2-3 TRBV30 NA NA CAWSLGASFGTDTQYF TGTGCCTGGAGTCTAGGGGCTTCTTTTGGCACAGATACGCAGTATTTT
TRBJ1-5 TRBV30 TRBD1 few CAWPRDRDNQPQHF TGTGCCTGGCCCCGGGACAGGGACAATCAGCCCCAGCATTTT
TRBJ2-2 TRBV4-1 NA NA CASSTGLSNTGELFF TGCGCCAGCAGCACGGGACTCTCGAACACCGGGGAGCTGTTTTTT
TRBJ2-2 TRBV29-1 TRBD2 NA CSVPSGYGELFF TGCAGCGTCCCTAGCGGTTACGGGGAGCTGTTTTTT
TRBJ1-1 TRBV30 TRBD1 NA CAWSVPDRDRTEAFF TGTGCCTGGAGTGTACCCGACAGGGATAGGACTGAAGCTTTCTTT
TRBJ2-7 TRBV7-2 TRBD2 once CASSLDPSGRAHF TGTGCCAGCAGCTTAGATCCCAGCGGGAGGGCCCACTTC
TRBJ1-4 TRBV12-5 TRBD1 NA CASFDRVNEKLFF TGTGCTAGTTTTGACAGGGTCAATGAAAAACTGTTTTTT
TRBJ1-3 TRBV7-8 NA NA CASSSFGNTIYF TGTGCCAGCAGCAGCTTTGGAAACACCATATATTTT